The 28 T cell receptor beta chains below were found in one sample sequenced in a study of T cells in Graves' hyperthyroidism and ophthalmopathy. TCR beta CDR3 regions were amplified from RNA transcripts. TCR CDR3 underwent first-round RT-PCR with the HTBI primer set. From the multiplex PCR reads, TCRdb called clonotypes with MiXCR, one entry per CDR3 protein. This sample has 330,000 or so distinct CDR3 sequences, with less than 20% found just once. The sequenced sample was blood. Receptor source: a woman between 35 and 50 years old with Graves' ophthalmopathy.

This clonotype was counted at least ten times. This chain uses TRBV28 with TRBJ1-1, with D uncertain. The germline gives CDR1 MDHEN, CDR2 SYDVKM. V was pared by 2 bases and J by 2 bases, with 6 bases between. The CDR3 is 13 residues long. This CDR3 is CASSLNLNTEAFF. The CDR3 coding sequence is TGTGCCAGCAGTTTAAATCTAAACACTGAAGCTTTCTTT. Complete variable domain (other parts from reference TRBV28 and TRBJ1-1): DVKVTQSSRYLVKRTGEKVFLECVQDMDHENMFWYRQDPGLGLRLIYFSYDVKMKEKGDIPEGYSVSREKKERFSLILESASTNQTSMYLCASSLNLNTEAFFGQGTRLTVV.

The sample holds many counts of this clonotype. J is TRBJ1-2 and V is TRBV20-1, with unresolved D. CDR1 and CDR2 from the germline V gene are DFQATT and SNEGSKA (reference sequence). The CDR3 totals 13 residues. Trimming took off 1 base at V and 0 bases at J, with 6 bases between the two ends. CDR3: CSARVSANYGYTF. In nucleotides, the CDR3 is TGCAGTGCTAGAGTAAGCGCTAACTATGGCTACACCTTC.

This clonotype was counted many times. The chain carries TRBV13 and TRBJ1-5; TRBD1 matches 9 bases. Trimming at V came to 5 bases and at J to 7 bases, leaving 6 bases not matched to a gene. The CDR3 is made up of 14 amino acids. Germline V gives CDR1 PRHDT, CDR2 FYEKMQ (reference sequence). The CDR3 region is CASSRTGAGQPQHF. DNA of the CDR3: TGTGCCAGCAGCAGGACAGGGGCTGGACAGCCCCAGCATTTT. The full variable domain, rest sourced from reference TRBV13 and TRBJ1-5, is AAGVIQSPRHLIKEKRETATLKCYPIPRHDTVYWYQQGPGQDPQFLISFYEKMQSDKGSIPDRFSAQQFSDYHSELNMSSLELGDSALYFCASSRTGAGQPQHFGDGTRLSIL.

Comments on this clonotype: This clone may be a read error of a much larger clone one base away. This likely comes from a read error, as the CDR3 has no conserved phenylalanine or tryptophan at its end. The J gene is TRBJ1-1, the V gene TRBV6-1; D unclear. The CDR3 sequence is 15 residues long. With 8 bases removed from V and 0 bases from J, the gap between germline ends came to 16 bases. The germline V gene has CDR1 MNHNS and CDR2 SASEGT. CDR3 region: CASQEQKGMNTEAFI. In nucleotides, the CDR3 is TGTGCCAGCCAAGAACAGAAAGGAATGAACACTGAAGCTTTCATT.

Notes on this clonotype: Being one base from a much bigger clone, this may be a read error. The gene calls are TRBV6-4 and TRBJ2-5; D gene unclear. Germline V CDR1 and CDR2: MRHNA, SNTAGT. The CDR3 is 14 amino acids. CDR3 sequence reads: CASSYAYGEETLYF. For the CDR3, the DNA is TGTGCCAGCAGTTACGCGTATGGGGAAGAGACCCTGTACTTC.

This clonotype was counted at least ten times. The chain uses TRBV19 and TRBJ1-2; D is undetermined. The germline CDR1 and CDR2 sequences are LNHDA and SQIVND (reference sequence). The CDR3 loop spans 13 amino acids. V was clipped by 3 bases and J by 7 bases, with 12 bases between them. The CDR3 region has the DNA TGTGCCAGTAGTATCGGGAGGGTCGTTGGCTACACCTTC. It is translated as CASSIGRVVGYTF.

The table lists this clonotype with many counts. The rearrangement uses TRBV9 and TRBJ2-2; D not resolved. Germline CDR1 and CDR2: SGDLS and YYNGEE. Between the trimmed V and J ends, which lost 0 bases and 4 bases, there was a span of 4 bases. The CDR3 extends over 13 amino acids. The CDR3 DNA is TGTGCCAGCAGCGTAGATGGCACCGGGGAGCTGTTTTTT. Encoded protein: CASSVDGTGELFF.

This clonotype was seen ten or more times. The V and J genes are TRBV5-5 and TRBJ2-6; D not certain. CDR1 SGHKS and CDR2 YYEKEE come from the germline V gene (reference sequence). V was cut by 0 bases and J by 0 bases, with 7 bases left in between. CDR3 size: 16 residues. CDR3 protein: CASSLAGYSGANVLTF. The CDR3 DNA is TGTGCCAGCAGCTTGGCCGGGTACTCTGGGGCCAACGTCCTGACTTTC.

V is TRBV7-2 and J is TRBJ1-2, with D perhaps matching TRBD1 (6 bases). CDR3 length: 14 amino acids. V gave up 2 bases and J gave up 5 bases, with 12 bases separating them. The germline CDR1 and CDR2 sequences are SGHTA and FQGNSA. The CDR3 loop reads CASSLWPGTYGYTF. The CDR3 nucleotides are TGTGCCAGCAGCTTATGGCCAGGGACATATGGCTACACCTTC.

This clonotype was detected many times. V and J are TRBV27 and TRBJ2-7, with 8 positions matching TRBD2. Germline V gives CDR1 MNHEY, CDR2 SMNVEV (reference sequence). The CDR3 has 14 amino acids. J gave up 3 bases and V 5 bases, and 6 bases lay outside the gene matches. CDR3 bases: TGTGCCAGCAGTCCAGCGGGAGTGGTCTACGAGCAGTACTTC. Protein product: CASSPAGVVYEQYF.

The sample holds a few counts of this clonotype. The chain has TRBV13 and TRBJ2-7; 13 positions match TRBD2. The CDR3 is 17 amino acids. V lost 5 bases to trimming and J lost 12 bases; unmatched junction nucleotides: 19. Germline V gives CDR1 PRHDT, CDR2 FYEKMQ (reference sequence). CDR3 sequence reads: CASSLGPGLAGVWGGYF. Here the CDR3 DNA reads TGTGCCAGCAGCCTCGGTCCCGGACTAGCGGGAGTGTGGGGGGGGTACTTC.

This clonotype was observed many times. The CDR3 protein is CASSVGTSLNIQYF. CDR3 bases: TGTGCCAGCAGCGTTGGGACTAGCCTAAACATTCAGTACTTC. The chain is built from TRBV9 and TRBJ2-4; 9 nucleotides match TRBD2. Germline CDR1 SGDLS, CDR2 YYNGEE. V was clipped by 2 bases and J by 6 bases; unmatched bases: 3. The CDR3 is made up of 14 amino acids.

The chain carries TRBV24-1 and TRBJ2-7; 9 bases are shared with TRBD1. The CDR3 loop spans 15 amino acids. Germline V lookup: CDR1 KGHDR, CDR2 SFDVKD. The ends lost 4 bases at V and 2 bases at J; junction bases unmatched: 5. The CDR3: CATSDPGQGPYEQYF. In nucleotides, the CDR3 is TGTGCCACCAGTGACCCGGGACAGGGTCCCTACGAGCAGTACTTC.

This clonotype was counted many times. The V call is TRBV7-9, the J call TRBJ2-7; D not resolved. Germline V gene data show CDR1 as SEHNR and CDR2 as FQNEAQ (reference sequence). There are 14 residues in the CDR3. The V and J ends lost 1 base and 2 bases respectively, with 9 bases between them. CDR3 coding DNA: TGTGCCAGCAGCTTAGTAGGCCGAACCTACGAGCAGTACTTC. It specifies CASSLVGRTYEQYF.

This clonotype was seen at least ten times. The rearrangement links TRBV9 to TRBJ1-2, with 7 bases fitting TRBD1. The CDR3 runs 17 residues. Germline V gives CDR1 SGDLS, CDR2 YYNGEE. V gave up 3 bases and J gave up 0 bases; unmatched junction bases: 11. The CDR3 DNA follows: TGTGCCAGCAGCGACCGGGACAGAGGCCCATCTAACTATGGCTACACCTTC. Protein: CASSDRDRGPSNYGYTF.

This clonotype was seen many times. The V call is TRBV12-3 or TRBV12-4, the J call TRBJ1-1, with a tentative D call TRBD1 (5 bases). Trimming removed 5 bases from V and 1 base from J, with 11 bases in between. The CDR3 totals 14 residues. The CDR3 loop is CASSSPGTNTEAFF. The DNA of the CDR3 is TGTGCCAGCAGTAGCCCCGGGACGAACACTGAAGCTTTCTTT.

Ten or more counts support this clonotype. The CDR3 nucleotides are TGTGCCAGCAGCTTCAGGGGCGGTCAAAACACCGGGGAGCTGTTTTTT. Translated, it gives CASSFRGGQNTGELFF. The V and J genes are TRBV11-2 and TRBJ2-2; TRBD1 is a possible D gene (6 bases). V was pared by 3 bases and J by 2 bases, with 13 bases between. CDR3 size: 16 residues. Germline lookup yields CDR1 SGHAT and CDR2 FQNNGV.

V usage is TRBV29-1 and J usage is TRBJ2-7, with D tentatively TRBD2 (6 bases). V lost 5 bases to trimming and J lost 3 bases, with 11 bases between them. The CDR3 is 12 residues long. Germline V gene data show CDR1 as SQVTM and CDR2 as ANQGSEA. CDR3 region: CSVKAGGYEQYF. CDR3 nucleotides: TGCAGCGTTAAGGCCGGGGGCTACGAGCAGTACTTC.

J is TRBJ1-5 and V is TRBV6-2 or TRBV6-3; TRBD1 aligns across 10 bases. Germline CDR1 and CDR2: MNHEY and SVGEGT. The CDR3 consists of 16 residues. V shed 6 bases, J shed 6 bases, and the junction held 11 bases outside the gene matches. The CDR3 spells CASRVGLGQGSQPQHF. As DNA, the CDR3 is TGTGCCAGCAGAGTCGGTTTGGGACAGGGGAGTCAGCCCCAGCATTTT.

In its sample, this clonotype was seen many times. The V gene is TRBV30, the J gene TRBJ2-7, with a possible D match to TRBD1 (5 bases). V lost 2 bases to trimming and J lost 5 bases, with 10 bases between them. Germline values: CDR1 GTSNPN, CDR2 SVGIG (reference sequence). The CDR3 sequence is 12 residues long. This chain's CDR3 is CAWSPGRDEQYF. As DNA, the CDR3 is TGTGCCTGGAGTCCCGGCAGGGACGAGCAGTACTTC.

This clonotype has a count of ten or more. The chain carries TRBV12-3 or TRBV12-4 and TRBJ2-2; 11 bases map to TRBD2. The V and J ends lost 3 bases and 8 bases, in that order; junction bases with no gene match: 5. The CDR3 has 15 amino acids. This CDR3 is CASSFLAGGPGELFF. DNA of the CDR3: TGTGCCAGCAGTTTTCTAGCGGGAGGCCCGGGGGAGCTGTTTTTT.

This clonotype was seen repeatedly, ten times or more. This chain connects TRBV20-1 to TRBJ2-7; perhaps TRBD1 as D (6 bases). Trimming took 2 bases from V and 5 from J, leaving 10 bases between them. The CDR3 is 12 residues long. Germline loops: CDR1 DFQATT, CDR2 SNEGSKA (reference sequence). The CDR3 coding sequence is TGCAGTGCTAGAACAGGGCTCGACGAGCAGTACTTC. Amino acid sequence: CSARTGLDEQYF.

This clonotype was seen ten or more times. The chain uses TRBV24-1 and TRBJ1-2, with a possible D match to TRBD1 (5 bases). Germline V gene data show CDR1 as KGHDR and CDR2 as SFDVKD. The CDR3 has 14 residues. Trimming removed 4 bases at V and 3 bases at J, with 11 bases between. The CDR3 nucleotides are TGTGCCACCAGTGACTACGACAGAGACTATGGCTACACCTTC. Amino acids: CATSDYDRDYGYTF.

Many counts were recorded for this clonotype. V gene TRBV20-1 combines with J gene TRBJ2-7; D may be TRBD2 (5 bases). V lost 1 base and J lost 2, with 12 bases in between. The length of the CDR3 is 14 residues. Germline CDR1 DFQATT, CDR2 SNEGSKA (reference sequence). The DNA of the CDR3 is TGCAGTGCTAGAGGTGGAGGTCTGCCCTACGAGCAGTACTTC. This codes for CSARGGGLPYEQYF.

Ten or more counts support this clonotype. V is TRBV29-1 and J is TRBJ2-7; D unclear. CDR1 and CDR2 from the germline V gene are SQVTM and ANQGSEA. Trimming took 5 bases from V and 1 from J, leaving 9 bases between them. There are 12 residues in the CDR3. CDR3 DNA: TGCAGCGTTAATGACGGATCCTACGAGCAGTACTTC. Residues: CSVNDGSYEQYF.

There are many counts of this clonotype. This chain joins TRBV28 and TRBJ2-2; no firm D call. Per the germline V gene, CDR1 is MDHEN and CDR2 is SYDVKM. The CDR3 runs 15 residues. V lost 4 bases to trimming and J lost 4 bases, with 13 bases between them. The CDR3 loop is CASSSLPNPTGELFF. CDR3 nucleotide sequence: TGTGCCAGCAGTTCACTACCTAACCCCACCGGGGAGCTGTTTTTT. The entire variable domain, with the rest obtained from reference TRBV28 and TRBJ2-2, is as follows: DVKVTQSSRYLVKRTGEKVFLECVQDMDHENMFWYRQDPGLGLRLIYFSYDVKMKEKGDIPEGYSVSREKKERFSLILESASTNQTSMYLCASSSLPNPTGELFFGEGSRLTVL.

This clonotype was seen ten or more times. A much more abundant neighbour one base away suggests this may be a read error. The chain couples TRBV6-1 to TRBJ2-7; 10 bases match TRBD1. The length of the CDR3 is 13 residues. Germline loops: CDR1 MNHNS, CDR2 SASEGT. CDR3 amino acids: CAIRDRGSYERYF. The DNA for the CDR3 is TGTGCCATCCGGGACAGGGGATCCTACGAGCGGTACTTC.

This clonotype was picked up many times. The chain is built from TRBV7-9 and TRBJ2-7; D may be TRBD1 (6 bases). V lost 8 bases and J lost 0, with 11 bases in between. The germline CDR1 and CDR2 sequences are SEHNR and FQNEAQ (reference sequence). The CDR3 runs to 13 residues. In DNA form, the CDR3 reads TGTGCCAGCGGATGGACAGACTCCTACGAGCAGTACTTC. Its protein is CASGWTDSYEQYF.